Below are 19 T cell receptor beta chains sequenced from a single sample in a study of T-cell memory formation after mild COVID-19. TCRdb ran MiXCR on the 5' RACE reads and lists one entry per CDR3 protein. The data show 100,000 or so distinct CDR3 sequences, around 10% seen once. The material sequenced was PBMCs or a T cell subset sorted from them (not recorded which). The receptors stem from a man younger than 30 who had mild COVID-19 (a few samples of this study predate the infection). Cell type and time point are not known.

V is TRBV10-1 and J is TRBJ2-3, with D tentatively TRBD2 (6 bases). CDR1 and CDR2 (germline): WNHNN, SYGVQD (reference sequence). Deletions cut 4 bases from V and 2 bases from J, with 10 bases between. This CDR3 has 14 amino acids. CDR3 sequence: CASSATSSTDTQYF. The CDR3 DNA sequence: TGCGCCAGCAGTGCAACTAGCTCCACAGATACGCAGTATTTT.

V gene TRBV4-2 combines with J gene TRBJ1-5; possibly TRBD1 for D (5 bases). Germline V gives CDR1 LGHNA, CDR2 YNFKEQ. The V end was cut by 4 bases, the J end by 4 bases, with 11 bases between. The CDR3 contains 14 residues. The CDR3 DNA sequence: TGTGCCAGCAGCCTACTCGGGGGTAATCAGCCCCAGCATTTT. Translating gives CASSLLGGNQPQHF.

This clonotype appeared many times. CDR3: CSLEKEGWGEQFF. As DNA, the CDR3 is TGCAGCCTCGAAAAGGAGGGCTGGGGTGAGCAGTTCTTC. The genes are TRBV29-1 and TRBJ2-1, with D perhaps TRBD2 (6 bases). V lost 8 bases and J 9 bases, leaving 20 bases between the germline ends. From germline, CDR1 is SQVTM and CDR2 ANQGSEA. This CDR3 contains 13 residues.

The chain has TRBV16 and TRBJ1-5, with D hard to call. With 0 bases removed from V and 5 bases from J, the gap between germline ends came to 5 bases. The CDR3 spans 13 residues. Germline CDR1 is KGHSY and CDR2 is FQNENV. For the CDR3, the DNA is TGTGCCAGCAGCCAATCAGTGGATCAGCCCCAGCATTTT. It specifies CASSQSVDQPQHF.

The chain couples TRBV7-9 to TRBJ2-6; tentatively, D is TRBD1 (6 bases). The CDR3 is 17 amino acids. The germline V gene encodes CDR1 SEHNR and CDR2 FQNEAQ (reference sequence). The V and J ends lost 4 bases and 2 bases respectively, with 15 bases between them. For the CDR3, the DNA is TGTGCCAGCAGCTCTTCGGACAGAACCACTGGGGCCAACGTCCTGACTTTC. Translating it yields CASSSSDRTTGANVLTF.

This clonotype was counted only a few times. The chain has TRBV6-5 and TRBJ2-1; TRBD2 matches at 8 bases. Germline values: CDR1 MNHEY, CDR2 SVGAGI. The CDR3 spans 15 residues. V was clipped by 0 bases and J by 4 bases; unmatched bases: 2. The chain's CDR3 is CASSYSAGEYNEQFF. For the CDR3, the DNA is TGTGCCAGCAGTTACTCAGCGGGGGAGTACAATGAGCAGTTCTTC.

The J gene is TRBJ2-3, the V gene TRBV20-1; possible D gene TRBD1, 5 bases. V was pared by 0 bases and J by 2 bases, with 12 bases between. From germline, CDR1 is DFQATT and CDR2 SNEGSKA (reference sequence). This CDR3 has 15 amino acids. CDR3 region: CSARDLQGLTDTQYF. The CDR3 coding sequence is TGCAGTGCTAGAGACCTCCAGGGCCTCACAGATACGCAGTATTTT.

This clonotype was seen a handful of times. This sequence joins TRBV27 and TRBJ1-5; D is ambiguous. CDR3 length: 16 amino acids. Germline loops: CDR1 MNHEY, CDR2 SMNVEV (reference sequence). V lost 5 bases to trimming and J lost 0 bases, with 14 bases between them. CDR3 residues: CASSPTLGLSNQPQHF. CDR3 sequence (DNA): TGTGCCAGCAGTCCTACGCTTGGCCTTAGCAATCAGCCCCAGCATTTT.

The chain recombines TRBV3-1 with TRBJ2-1, with D possibly being TRBD1 (5 bases). V was clipped by 4 bases and J by 6 bases, with 16 bases between them. The CDR3 extends over 15 amino acids. Germline values: CDR1 LGHDT, CDR2 YNNKEL (reference sequence). In DNA, the CDR3 is TGTGCCAGCAGCCCCCCCAGGGTTTTTGGCAATGAGCAGTTCTTC. It encodes CASSPPRVFGNEQFF.

A few counts support this clonotype. The CDR3 loop is CAISESPGFPDTQYF. The CDR3 coding sequence is TGTGCCATCAGTGAGTCCCCTGGGTTCCCAGATACGCAGTATTTT. The chain is built from TRBV10-3 and TRBJ2-3; no firm D call. This CDR3 has 15 residues. Germline CDR1 and CDR2: ENHRY and SYGVKD. The V end lost 0 bases, the J end lost 4 bases, and 11 bases lay between the germline ends.

This clonotype was counted a few times. For the CDR3, the DNA is TGTGCCATCAGTGGGGGACCCGCCTACGAGCAGTACTTC. Residues: CAISGGPAYEQYF. The chain carries TRBV10-3 and TRBJ2-7, with D tentatively TRBD1 or TRBD2 (5 bases each). Trimming cost V 4 bases and J 2 bases, with 9 bases left between them. The CDR3 runs to 13 residues. The germline gives CDR1 ENHRY, CDR2 SYGVKD.

The chain employs TRBV13 and TRBJ2-2, with unresolved D. Germline CDR1 reads PRHDT; CDR2 reads FYEKMQ (reference sequence). The V and J ends lost 9 bases and 5 bases respectively, with 13 bases between them. CDR3 length equals 13 residues. CDR3 amino acids: CASSPSSTGELFF. Written as DNA, the CDR3 is TGTGCCAGTTCCCCATCCTCAACCGGGGAGCTGTTTTTT.

This clonotype was recorded a few times. V usage is TRBV11-2 and J usage is TRBJ2-5; no reliable D call. Germline lookup yields CDR1 SGHAT and CDR2 FQNNGV. The CDR3 covers 15 residues. Trimming took off 5 bases at V and 4 bases at J, with 17 bases between the two ends. CDR3: CASSTWTEPRETQYF. DNA of the CDR3: TGTGCCAGCAGCACCTGGACGGAGCCCAGAGAGACCCAGTACTTC.

The rearrangement links TRBV4-3 to TRBJ2-7; D possibly corresponds to TRBD1 (5 bases). Trimming pared 1 base from V and 7 bases from J, leaving 11 bases between. This CDR3 has 13 amino acids. CDR1 and CDR2 from the germline V gene are LGHNA and YSLEER. The CDR3 here is CASSQAQGWEQYF. DNA for the CDR3: TGCGCCAGCAGCCAAGCGCAGGGCTGGGAGCAGTACTTC.

This clonotype has just a few counts. The chain uses TRBV7-9 and TRBJ2-7, with TRBD1 matching over 7 bases. Looked up from germline, CDR1 is SEHNR and CDR2 is FQNEAQ (reference sequence). Germline trimming cut 5 bases from V and 2 bases from J; bases unmatched to any gene: 3. CDR3 length: 13 residues. In nucleotides, the CDR3 is TGTGCCAGCAGCCTCGGGACAGCCTACGAGCAGTACTTC. Protein product: CASSLGTAYEQYF.

The rearrangement joins TRBV28 to TRBJ2-1; D is unresolved. V lost 3 bases and J 3 bases, leaving 12 bases between the germline ends. The germline V gene encodes CDR1 MDHEN and CDR2 SYDVKM. This CDR3 contains 15 residues. The CDR3 sequence: CASSLMGRVYNEQFF. The CDR3 region has the DNA TGTGCCAGCAGTTTGATGGGAAGGGTCTACAATGAGCAGTTCTTC.

The chain recombines TRBV23-1 with TRBJ2-7, with unresolved D. Being an ORF, TRBV23-1 has a function that is uncertain. There are 13 residues in the CDR3. The germline V and J ends were trimmed by 3 bases and 2 bases, with 8 bases remaining between them. CDR3 sequence: CASSHPGPYEQYF. Written as DNA, the CDR3 is TGCGCCAGCAGTCATCCGGGTCCCTACGAGCAGTACTTC.

This chain uses TRBV4-1 with TRBJ1-5; 8 bases align to TRBD1. The CDR3 is made up of 13 amino acids. Germline trimming cut 8 bases from V and 6 bases from J; bases unmatched to any gene: 6. CDR1 is MGHRA and CDR2 is YSYEKL in the germline V gene. The CDR3 here is CASSDRVGQPQHF. In DNA form, the CDR3 reads TGCGCCAGCTCGGACAGGGTTGGTCAGCCCCAGCATTTT.

This clonotype has only a few counts. The chain has TRBV3-1 and TRBJ2-3, with D maybe TRBD2 (6 bases). The V gene lost 0 bases and the J gene lost 5 bases, with 15 bases spanning the gap. Germline V gives CDR1 LGHDT, CDR2 YNNKEL (reference sequence). The CDR3 sequence is 16 residues long. CDR3 protein: CASSQDFSSSEDTQYF. The CDR3 DNA follows: TGTGCCAGCAGCCAAGATTTTAGTTCTAGCGAAGATACGCAGTATTTT.